This T cell receptor (beta chain) came from a study of control samples from healthy donors and cancer patients. The germline V gene has CDR1 SGHTA and CDR2 FQGNSA. The CDR3 is made up of 15 amino acids. Trimming removed 3 bases from V and 4 bases from J; junction bases left unmatched: 2. This clone was seen once. Assay: immunoSEQ multiplex PCR; the TCRdb copy retains only in-frame clones and omits some. The table records over 150,000 clones, 94% of them present only once. This rearrangement joins TRBV7-2 to TRBJ1-4; 10 bases fit TRBD1. Material for sequencing was blood. The clonotype comes from a woman aged 18-29 years in good health. The CDR3 DNA reads as TGTGCCAGCAGCTTCGACAGGGGGCTTAATGAAAAACTGTTTTTT. Residues: CASSFDRGLNEKLFF.